One and the same sample provided the 19 T cell receptor beta chains below, sequenced in a study of blood T cell repertoires in COVID-19. The data were produced by immunoSEQ multiplex PCR, yet TCRdb's version contains in-frame clones alone and is incomplete. This sample has hundreds of thousands of clones, with 83% found just once. Sequencing was performed on peripheral blood. All receptors derive from a woman aged 50 to 65 with acute or convalescent COVID-19.

The rearrangement uses TRBV6-5 and TRBJ2-6; 8 positions match TRBD1. The CDR3 extends over 16 amino acids. V lost 4 bases and J lost 3; bases outside the gene matches: 5. Germline V gene sequence: CDR1 MNHEY, CDR2 SVGAGI. DNA of the CDR3: TGTGCCAGCAGTTTGACAGGGGAAGGTGGGGCCAACGTCCTGACTTTC. Protein: CASSLTGEGGANVLTF.

This chain connects TRBV11-2 to TRBJ2-7; the D is unclear. Trimming took 5 bases from V and 0 from J, leaving 5 bases between them. Germline V gene data show CDR1 as SGHAT and CDR2 as FQNNGV. CDR3 size: 12 residues. The CDR3 spells CASSPSSYEQYF. As DNA, the CDR3 is TGTGCCAGCAGCCCCAGCTCCTACGAGCAGTACTTC.

This clone was recorded only once. The chain employs TRBV4-2 and TRBJ1-1; possible D gene TRBD1, 6 bases. The germline CDR1 and CDR2 sequences are LGHNA and YNFKEQ. V was trimmed by 0 bases and J by 8 bases, leaving 22 bases between them. CDR3 length: 17 residues. The CDR3 region is CASSQDGNAQGREEAFF. The CDR3 nucleotides are TGTGCCAGCAGCCAAGATGGGAATGCCCAGGGGCGAGAGGAAGCTTTCTTT.

The chain uses TRBV28 and TRBJ2-1; TRBD1 is a possible D gene (5 bases). CDR3 length: 12 amino acids. V was pared by 6 bases and J by 6 bases, with 9 bases between. Germline loops: CDR1 MDHEN, CDR2 SYDVKM. CDR3 DNA sequence: TGTGCCAGCAGGGGGCGCCGCAATGAGCAGTTCTTC. It yields the protein CASRGRRNEQFF.

This clone appeared a single time. The genes are TRBV5-6 and TRBJ2-3; perhaps TRBD1 as D (6 bases). The V end lost 1 base, the J end lost 2 bases, and 11 bases lay between the germline ends. The CDR3 is 15 residues long. The V gene's germline CDR1 is SGHDT and CDR2 YYEEEE. The CDR3 reads CASSLMGQLTDTQYF. In DNA, the CDR3 is TGTGCCAGCAGCTTGATGGGACAACTCACAGATACGCAGTATTTT.

The gene calls are TRBV9 and TRBJ2-2; a weak D match, TRBD1 (6 bases). Trimming cost V 4 bases and J 1 base, with 14 bases left between them. This CDR3 contains 16 residues. The V gene's germline CDR1 is SGDLS and CDR2 YYNGEE. Here the CDR3 DNA reads TGTGCCAGCAGCCTGGGGGCTGTTCGGAACACCGGGGAGCTGTTTTTT. Protein: CASSLGAVRNTGELFF. Using reference TRBV9 and TRBJ2-2 for the parts outside the CDR3, the full variable domain is DSGVTQTPKHLITATGQRVTLRCSPRSGDLSVYWYQQSLDQGLQFLIQYYNGEERAKGNILERFSAQQFPDLHSELNLSSLELGDSALYFCASSLGAVRNTGELFFGEGSRLTVL.

This chain links TRBV5-1 with TRBJ2-2; 7 positions match TRBD1. The trim removed 6 bases at V and 4 bases at J, leaving 6 bases unmatched. Per germline, CDR1 SGHRS and CDR2 YFSETQ. This CDR3 comprises 14 residues. In nucleotides, the CDR3 is TGCGCCAGCAAGGGGGCGCCGAGCACCGGGGAGCTGTTTTTT. Translation gives CASKGAPSTGELFF.

A note on this clone: Other DNA sequences of this sample code for an identical CDR3. V gene TRBV5-1 combines with J gene TRBJ2-7; 8 bases fit TRBD1. V lost 2 bases, J lost 3 bases, and 4 bases stayed unmatched. Germline-derived CDR1 and CDR2 are SGHRS and YFSETQ. This CDR3 comprises 14 residues. The CDR3: CASSFGTGGYEQYF. CDR3 bases: TGCGCCAGCAGCTTTGGGACAGGTGGCTACGAGCAGTACTTC.

The chain couples TRBV19 to TRBJ2-3; 7 nucleotides match TRBD2. The CDR3 extends over 16 amino acids. Germline CDR1 and CDR2: LNHDA and SQIVND (reference sequence). V lost 2 bases and J lost 2; bases outside the gene matches: 7. CDR3 residues: CASSIIGGGITDTQYF. The CDR3 DNA follows: TGTGCCAGTAGTATAATCGGCGGGGGAATCACAGATACGCAGTATTTT.

This clone was seen at least ten times. J is TRBJ2-7 and V is TRBV5-4; D is possibly TRBD2 (6 bases). The CDR3 contains 13 residues. Trimming left V 3 bases short and J 4 bases short, with 11 bases between. Germline loops: CDR1 SGHNT, CDR2 YYREEE (reference sequence). CDR3 DNA: TGTGCCAGCAGCTCGTACGGGAGTTACGAGCAGTACTTC. Translated, it gives CASSSYGSYEQYF.

This chain uses TRBV19 with TRBJ1-1; 11 bases agree with TRBD1. The CDR3 totals 14 residues. Germline lookup yields CDR1 LNHDA and CDR2 SQIVND (reference sequence). The V segment lost 5 bases and the J segment 10 bases; nucleotides outside the gene matches: 9. CDR3 in DNA: TGTGCCAGTAGTCCGGGGACAGGGGGAGTTGCAGCTTTCTTT. This translates into CASSPGTGGVAAFF.

The chain recombines TRBV19 with TRBJ2-2; no firm D call. V lost 4 bases and J lost 2, with 11 bases in between. The CDR3 runs 15 residues. CDR1 is LNHDA and CDR2 is SQIVND in the germline V gene (reference sequence). DNA for the CDR3: TGTGCCAGTAGTACGCTAGAGCGTAACACCGGGGAGCTGTTTTTT. It encodes CASSTLERNTGELFF.

The chain recombines TRBV5-1 with TRBJ2-7; perhaps TRBD1 as D (6 bases). V was clipped by 2 bases and J by 2 bases, with 11 bases between them. CDR3 length equals 14 residues. CDR1 is SGHRS, CDR2 YFSETQ, per germline. The CDR3 DNA follows: TGCGCCAGCAGCTTAAGGACAGCGACCTACGAGCAGTACTTC. It codes for CASSLRTATYEQYF.

J is TRBJ2-6 and V is TRBV3-1 (or the pseudogene TRBV3-2), with 7 bases that match TRBD2. Germline CDR1 LGHDT, CDR2 YNNKEL (reference sequence). V lost 1 base to trimming and J lost 0 bases; unmatched junction nucleotides: 3. CDR3 length: 17 residues. The chain's CDR3 is CASSQGGSGSGANVLTF. The CDR3 nucleotides read TGTGCCAGCAGCCAAGGCGGGAGTGGCTCTGGGGCCAACGTCCTGACTTTC.

The chain links TRBV27 to TRBJ1-1; 7 bases agree with TRBD1. Germline V lookup: CDR1 MNHEY, CDR2 SMNVEV (reference sequence). The V segment lost 6 bases and the J segment 1 base; nucleotides outside the gene matches: 5. The CDR3 has 14 amino acids. In DNA form, the CDR3 reads TGTGCCAGCAGCCAAAACAGGGGGAACACTGAAGCTTTCTTT. Translation: CASSQNRGNTEAFF.

This rearrangement joins TRBV7-6 to TRBJ1-3, with 7 bases lining up with TRBD1. V shed 0 bases, J shed 4 bases, and the junction held 6 bases outside the gene matches. This CDR3 spans 16 amino acids. The V gene's germline CDR1 is SGHVS and CDR2 FNYEAQ. CDR3 loop: CASSLAPTGSGNTIYF. The CDR3 nucleotides are TGTGCCAGCAGCTTAGCTCCGACAGGGTCGGGAAACACCATATATTTT. The full variable domain, its missing parts supplied by reference TRBV7-6 and TRBJ1-3, is GAGVSQSPRYKVTKRGQDVALRCDPISGHVSLYWYRQALGQGPEFLTYFNYEAQQDKSGLPNDRFSAERPEGSISTLTIQRTEQRDSAMYRCASSLAPTGSGNTIYFGEGSWLTVV.

This clone came up once. V gene TRBV7-2 combines with J gene TRBJ2-5, with 7 bases matching TRBD1. Per germline, CDR1 SGHTA and CDR2 FQGNSA. This CDR3 is 14 amino acids long. J gave up 5 bases and V 5 bases, and 8 bases lay outside the gene matches. CDR3 loop: CASSVRDSGETQYF. CDR3 nucleotide sequence: TGTGCCAGCAGCGTCCGGGACAGTGGGGAGACCCAGTACTTC.

V and J are TRBV7-2 and TRBJ1-3; a weak D match, TRBD1 (6 bases). Germline loops: CDR1 SGHTA, CDR2 FQGNSA. There are 16 residues in the CDR3. Trimming removed 1 base at V and 0 bases at J, with 10 bases between. The CDR3 is CASSLGGHFSGNTIYF. For the CDR3, the DNA is TGTGCCAGCAGCTTAGGGGGGCACTTCTCTGGAAACACCATATATTTT.

The CDR3 loop reads CASSALAGVPYEQYF. The CDR3 DNA reads TGTGCCAGCAGTGCTCTAGCGGGAGTTCCCTACGAGCAGTACTTC. The rearrangement uses TRBV28 and TRBJ2-7; 10 bases map to TRBD2. The CDR3 loop spans 15 amino acids. Trimming at V came to 5 bases and at J to 2 bases, leaving 6 bases not matched to a gene. Per germline, CDR1 MDHEN and CDR2 SYDVKM.